Listed here are 24 T cell receptor beta chains from one sample, sequenced in a study of blood T cell repertoires in COVID-19. TCRdb's copy holds only in-frame clones and misses some; the assay was immunoSEQ multiplex PCR. This sample has some 150,000 clones, with about 79% found just once. Sequencing was done on a sample of peripheral blood. All receptors derive from a woman between 45 and 65 years old with acute or convalescent COVID-19.

In this sample, this clone turned up once. The chain has TRBV6-2 or TRBV6-3 and TRBJ1-1, with 9 bases that match TRBD1. The CDR3 spans 17 residues. The J segment lost 2 bases and the V segment lost 6 bases, leaving 13 bases of the junction unmatched. Looked up from germline, CDR1 is MNHEY and CDR2 is SVGEGT. The CDR3 DNA is TGTGCCAGCAGCCCGACCGGGACAGGGATAGGCAACACTGAAGCTTTCTTT. Amino acid sequence: CASSPTGTGIGNTEAFF.

The chain links TRBV29-1 to TRBJ1-4; the D is unclear. The CDR3 extends over 12 amino acids. Per germline, CDR1 SQVTM and CDR2 ANQGSEA. The V end was cut by 1 base, the J end by 5 bases, with 5 bases between. CDR3: CSVEAQNEKLFF. The CDR3 DNA is TGCAGCGTTGAAGCTCAGAATGAAAAACTGTTTTTT.

This clone was observed a few times. The rearrangement uses TRBV4-1 and TRBJ1-2; TRBD1 agrees at 8 bases. The CDR3 length is 15 residues. In germline, CDR1 is MGHRA, CDR2 YSYEKL. The junction had 8 bases not matched to a gene; V was cut back by 0 bases and J by 8 bases. The CDR3 DNA follows: TGCGCCAGCAGCCAAGATTGGGTGGACAGGGACGGCTACACCTTC. The encoded protein is CASSQDWVDRDGYTF.

This clone has only a few counts. The chain couples TRBV6-1 to TRBJ2-2; D gene uncertain. Germline CDR1 reads MNHNS; CDR2 reads SASEGT. Trimming removed 2 bases at V and 2 bases at J, with 12 bases between. This CDR3 has 16 amino acids. The CDR3, as DNA: TGTGCCAGCAGTGAATCACGCAGAAGTAACACCGGGGAGCTGTTTTTT. Translating gives CASSESRRSNTGELFF.

The V gene is TRBV19, the J gene TRBJ2-4, with D perhaps matching TRBD1 (6 bases). The V end lost 4 bases, the J end lost 1 base, and 20 bases lay between the germline ends. Germline values: CDR1 LNHDA, CDR2 SQIVND (reference sequence). CDR3 length equals 18 residues. CDR3 sequence reads: CASSTTQGFKSAKNIQYF. The CDR3 nucleotides read TGTGCCAGTAGTACCACCCAGGGGTTCAAGTCGGCCAAAAACATTCAGTACTTC.

The sample holds a few counts of this clone. The chain carries TRBV5-8 and TRBJ2-5, with a possible D match to TRBD2 (6 bases). Trimming shortened V by 0 bases and J by 2 bases, and 17 bases separated the two germline ends. The CDR3 has 17 residues. Germline V gene lookup returns CDR1 SGHTS and CDR2 YDEGEE. Written as DNA, the CDR3 is TGTGCCAGCAGCTTGGTCAGGACTACGAGCGGGCAAGAGACCCAGTACTTC. It yields the protein CASSLVRTTSGQETQYF.

This clone is a singleton in its sample. The J gene is TRBJ1-2, the V gene TRBV27, with 10 bases aligning to TRBD1. CDR1 and CDR2 (germline): MNHEY, SMNVEV (reference sequence). V shed 5 bases, J shed 5 bases, and the junction held 8 bases outside the gene matches. The CDR3 has 15 amino acids. The CDR3 loop is CASSIGTGDRYGYTF. Written as DNA, the CDR3 is TGTGCCAGCAGTATAGGGACAGGGGATAGGTATGGCTACACCTTC.

This chain connects TRBV19 to TRBJ1-2; TRBD1 aligns across 8 bases. CDR1 LNHDA and CDR2 SQIVND come from the germline V gene (reference sequence). The CDR3 has 15 amino acids. The ends lost 7 bases at V and 0 bases at J; junction bases unmatched: 7. Here the CDR3 reads CASTIDRGANYGYTF. DNA for the CDR3: TGTGCCAGTACCATAGACAGGGGCGCTAACTATGGCTACACCTTC.

CDR3 sequence reads: CASSLLTGVSEQYF. CDR3 sequence (DNA): TGTGCCAGCAGCTTACTTACAGGGGTGAGCGAGCAGTACTTC. This chain links TRBV7-2 with TRBJ2-7, with 7 bases that match TRBD1. J lost 6 bases, V lost 2 bases, and 7 bases had no gene match. This CDR3 spans 14 amino acids. CDR1 and CDR2 (germline): SGHTA, FQGNSA.

V usage is TRBV4-3 and J usage is TRBJ1-4; D gene unclear. There are 15 residues in the CDR3. Germline-derived CDR1 and CDR2 are LGHNA and YSLEER. The V end lost 3 bases, the J end lost 0 bases, and 8 bases lay between the germline ends. This CDR3 reads CASSHNIATNEKLFF. CDR3 DNA: TGCGCCAGCAGCCATAACATCGCAACTAATGAAAAACTGTTTTTT.

This chain links TRBV7-3 with TRBJ2-3; 8 positions agree with TRBD2. From germline, CDR1 is SGHTA and CDR2 FQGTGA. The CDR3 extends over 15 amino acids. V was pared by 3 bases and J by 5 bases, with 7 bases of the junction left unmatched. The CDR3 nucleotides are TGTGCCAGCAGCTTTTCGGGACTAGTTGAAGATACGCAGTATTTT. Translated, it gives CASSFSGLVEDTQYF.

The chain joins TRBV4-2 to TRBJ2-1; D might be TRBD1 (5 bases). Between the trimmed V and J ends, which lost 3 bases and 0 bases, there was a span of 9 bases. Germline values: CDR1 LGHNA, CDR2 YNFKEQ. The CDR3 loop spans 15 amino acids. In DNA, the CDR3 is TGTGCCAGCAGCCACCAGGGTAACTCCTACAATGAGCAGTTCTTC. This codes for CASSHQGNSYNEQFF.

The gene calls are TRBV19 and TRBJ1-3; TRBD1 aligns across 7 bases. The V gene end was trimmed by 4 bases and the J gene end by 1 base; junction bases not matched to a gene: 7. The CDR3 sequence is 16 residues long. From germline, CDR1 is LNHDA and CDR2 SQIVND (reference sequence). The CDR3 loop reads CASSTYTTGSGNTIYF. The CDR3 DNA reads as TGTGCCAGTAGTACGTACACGACAGGGTCTGGAAACACCATATATTTT.

The rearrangement links TRBV5-1 to TRBJ2-1, with D tentatively TRBD2 (6 bases). The CDR3 has 13 amino acids. The germline V gene has CDR1 SGHRS and CDR2 YFSETQ. Trimming pared 3 bases from V and 13 bases from J, leaving 17 bases between. CDR3 region: CASSWGDSLGQFF. The CDR3 DNA reads TGCGCCAGCAGCTGGGGGGACTCCCTAGGTCAGTTCTTC.

The chain has TRBV18 and TRBJ2-7; 7 positions match TRBD1. The CDR3 is 15 amino acids. V dropped 10 bases and J dropped 4; count of bases not matched to a gene: 16. From germline, CDR1 is KGHSH and CDR2 LQKENI. CDR3 sequence reads: CANSPGTAKLYEQYF. The DNA for the CDR3 is TGTGCCAACTCGCCAGGGACAGCTAAACTTTACGAGCAGTACTTC.

V and J are TRBV10-3 and TRBJ2-7; tentative D call: TRBD1 (6 bases). From germline, CDR1 is ENHRY and CDR2 SYGVKD. Trimming cost V 5 bases and J 2 bases, with 16 bases left between them. The CDR3 covers 15 residues. The CDR3 region has the DNA TGTGCCATCAGTAGTACGGGACGGGACACCTACGAGCAGTACTTC. Amino acids: CAISSTGRDTYEQYF.

The chain uses TRBV3-1 (or the pseudogene TRBV3-2) and TRBJ1-1; perhaps TRBD1 as D (6 bases). Germline V gene data show CDR1 as LGHDT and CDR2 as YNNKEL (reference sequence). The CDR3 has 16 amino acids. Between the trimmed V and J ends, which lost 0 bases and 5 bases, there was a span of 16 bases. In DNA, the CDR3 is TGTGCCAGCAGCCAAGATGGGGGCACCTTAGGAACTGAAGCTTTCTTT. Translation gives CASSQDGGTLGTEAFF.

V usage is TRBV28 and J usage is TRBJ2-7, with 9 positions matching TRBD2. Germline CDR1 reads MDHEN; CDR2 reads SYDVKM. Trimming at V came to 5 bases and at J to 1 base, leaving 9 bases not matched to a gene. CDR3 length: 16 residues. CDR3 nucleotide sequence: TGTGCCAGCAGTCCCTCTCTAGCGGGATCTTCCTACGAGCAGTACTTC. Its protein is CASSPSLAGSSYEQYF.

This chain uses TRBV19 with TRBJ2-1; 10 bases line up with TRBD2. The CDR3 runs to 15 residues. CDR1 LNHDA and CDR2 SQIVND come from the germline V gene (reference sequence). Losses at the gene ends were 1 base for V and 8 bases for J; bases not matched to a gene: 5. The CDR3 spells CASSIVGTSVDEQFF. The CDR3 DNA follows: TGTGCCAGTAGTATAGTCGGGACTAGCGTAGATGAGCAGTTCTTC. The full variable domain, its missing parts supplied by reference TRBV19 and TRBJ2-1, is DGGITQSPKYLFRKEGQNVTLSCEQNLNHDAMYWYRQDPGQGLRLIYYSQIVNDFQKGDIAEGYSVSREKKESFPLTVTSAQKNPTAFYLCASSIVGTSVDEQFFGPGTRLTVL.

This clone appeared once. The chain is built from TRBV27 and TRBJ1-5; 9 nucleotides match TRBD1. The CDR3 covers 16 residues. Germline lookup yields CDR1 MNHEY and CDR2 SMNVEV (reference sequence). J lost 5 bases, V lost 2 bases, and 7 bases had no gene match. The DNA of the CDR3 is TGTGCCAGCAGTTTAACCCCGGGACAGGGCCATCAGCCCCAGCATTTT. Encoded protein: CASSLTPGQGHQPQHF.

This clone came up a few times. The chain uses TRBV6-2 or TRBV6-3 and TRBJ1-6; D possibly corresponds to TRBD1 (5 bases). Germline lookup yields CDR1 MNHEY and CDR2 SVGEGT. CDR3 size: 16 residues. V was pared by 2 bases and J by 7 bases, with 15 bases between. CDR3 DNA: TGTGCCAGCAGTTACAGGGGAGGACACGGGAATTCACCCCTCCACTTT. Its translation: CASSYRGGHGNSPLHF.

The CDR3 nucleotides read TGTGCCAGCAGTGAGGGCAGTACCTACGAGCAGTACTTC. Translating gives CASSEGSTYEQYF. The V call is TRBV2, the J call TRBJ2-7, with D uncertain. V lost 3 bases, J lost 2 bases, and 8 bases lay in between. The CDR3 covers 13 residues. CDR1 and CDR2 (germline): SNHLY, FYNNEI. Full variable domain (remainder filled in from reference TRBV2 and TRBJ2-7): EPEVTQTPSHQVTQMGQEVILRCVPISNHLYFYWYRQILGQKVEFLVSFYNNEISEKSEIFDDQFSVERPDGSNFTLKIRSTKLEDSAMYFCASSEGSTYEQYFGPGTRLTVT.

This clone was observed once. CDR3 in amino acids: CASSQTSRLADSYNEQFF. The DNA for the CDR3 is TGTGCCAGCAGCCAAACCTCTCGACTAGCGGACTCCTACAATGAGCAGTTCTTC. This chain links TRBV3-1 (or the pseudogene TRBV3-2) with TRBJ2-1; TRBD2 matches at 9 bases. Trimming cost V 2 bases and J 0 bases; bases outside gene matches: 8. Germline V CDR1 and CDR2: LGHDT, YNNKEL (reference sequence). The CDR3 runs to 18 residues.

The chain combines TRBV5-8 with TRBJ2-3; no reliable D call. The CDR3 sequence is 11 residues long. Germline V gives CDR1 SGHTS, CDR2 YDEGEE. V gave up 4 bases and J gave up 4 bases, with 4 bases separating them. This CDR3 reads CASSPSDTQYF. The DNA for the CDR3 is TGTGCCAGCAGCCCTTCAGATACGCAGTATTTT.